These 28 T cell receptor beta chains came from one sample sequenced in a study of T cells in Graves' hyperthyroidism and ophthalmopathy. Researchers took RNA transcripts and amplified the TCR beta CDR3 regions from them. Researchers ran a first-round RT-PCR on the TCR CDR3 using the HTBI primer set. In TCRdb, the multiplex PCR reads were re-called with MiXCR into one record per CDR3 protein. The table includes roughly 130,000 distinct CDR3 sequences, roughly a fifth detected once. Source material: blood. The receptor source for this set is a woman in her forties or fifties with Graves' hyperthyroidism that later progressed to Graves' ophthalmopathy.

This sequence joins TRBV6-1 and TRBJ1-6; TRBD1 matches 7 bases. With 6 bases clipped from V and 6 bases from J, the junction kept 2 bases outside the gene matches. In germline, CDR1 is MNHNS, CDR2 SASEGT. This CDR3 contains 13 residues. The CDR3 is CASRKGANSPLHF. The CDR3 DNA sequence: TGTGCCAGCAGGAAGGGGGCTAATTCACCCCTCCACTTT.

In this sample, this clonotype turned up once. The V gene is TRBV12-3 or TRBV12-4, the J gene TRBJ2-2; 10 bases align to TRBD2. The CDR3 loop spans 15 amino acids. V lost 3 bases and J lost 6; bases outside the gene matches: 4. The CDR3: CASSLSSGRPGELFF. CDR3 bases: TGTGCCAGCAGTTTGAGTAGCGGGAGGCCCGGGGAGCTGTTTTTT.

Many counts were recorded for this clonotype. The J gene is TRBJ1-5, the V gene TRBV20-1; 8 nucleotides match TRBD1. J lost 7 bases, V lost 5 bases, and 10 bases had no gene match. Germline loops: CDR1 DFQATT, CDR2 SNEGSKA (reference sequence). This CDR3 spans 14 amino acids. CDR3 sequence reads: CSAFPGQGQQPQHF. The CDR3 nucleotides read TGCAGTGCTTTCCCCGGACAGGGCCAACAGCCCCAGCATTTT.

The chain links TRBV5-1 to TRBJ2-6; no clear D gene. Germline lookup yields CDR1 SGHRS and CDR2 YFSETQ. Trimming took 5 bases from V and 0 from J, leaving 12 bases between them. This CDR3 region has 16 residues. CDR3 DNA: TGCGCCAGCAGACCCTCAATCACCTCTGGGGCCAACGTCCTGACTTTC. Its translation: CASRPSITSGANVLTF. The complete variable domain, with remaining parts taken from reference TRBV5-1 and TRBJ2-6, reads KAGVTQTPRYLIKTRGQQVTLSCSPISGHRSVSWYQQTPGQGLQFLFEYFSETQRNKGNFPGRFSGRQFSNSRSEMNVSTLELGDSALYLCASRPSITSGANVLTFGAGSRLTVL.

V usage is TRBV5-1 and J usage is TRBJ1-3; no clear D. Deletions cut 4 bases from V and 0 bases from J, with 8 bases between. CDR1 is SGHRS, CDR2 YFSETQ, per germline. CDR3 size: 14 residues. The CDR3 bases are TGCGCCAGCAGCATCGACGGCTCTGGAAACACCATATATTTT. Its protein product is CASSIDGSGNTIYF.

This clonotype was picked up many times. This sequence joins TRBV7-8 and TRBJ1-5, with D perhaps TRBD1 (5 bases). CDR1 SGHVS and CDR2 FQNEAQ come from the germline V gene. Trimming removed 5 bases at V and 1 base at J, with 18 bases between. CDR3 length: 17 amino acids. The CDR3 sequence: CASSPIGGINSNQPQHF. CDR3 sequence (DNA): TGTGCCAGCAGCCCGATCGGGGGGATCAACAGCAATCAGCCCCAGCATTTT.

The chain carries TRBV6-1 and TRBJ2-7; maybe TRBD2 (5 bases). V was trimmed by 6 bases and J by 6 bases, leaving 21 bases between them. There are 15 residues in the CDR3. In germline, CDR1 is MNHNS, CDR2 SASEGT. The CDR3 region is CASSVRAGPLGEQYF. In DNA form, the CDR3 reads TGTGCCAGCAGCGTAAGGGCGGGCCCTCTAGGCGAGCAGTACTTC.

This clonotype was detected many times. The chain combines TRBV19 with TRBJ1-4; no clear D. The V gene's germline CDR1 is LNHDA and CDR2 SQIVND (reference sequence). The CDR3 has 15 amino acids. Trimming removed 7 bases from V and 0 bases from J, with 12 bases in between. CDR3 nucleotide sequence: TGTGCCAGTAAAAGTATGGTTGCAACTAATGAAAAACTGTTTTTT. It codes for CASKSMVATNEKLFF.

The sample holds many counts of this clonotype. The V call is TRBV6-1, the J call TRBJ2-5; TRBD1 matches 9 bases. CDR3 size: 12 residues. The germline CDR1 and CDR2 sequences are MNHNS and SASEGT. Trimming at V came to 4 bases and at J to 7 bases, leaving 1 base not matched to a gene. CDR3 sequence: CASSGTGVTQYF. CDR3 coding DNA: TGTGCCAGCAGTGGGACAGGGGTGACCCAGTACTTC.

In the case of this clonotype: A much larger clone differs from this one at a single base, so this may be a read error. The rearrangement links TRBV30 to TRBJ2-3; D gene uncertain. CDR3 length equals 13 residues. Germline V gene sequence: CDR1 GTSNPN, CDR2 SVGIG (reference sequence). Trimming pared 0 bases from V and 1 base from J, leaving 5 bases between. CDR3 loop: CAWSVSGTDTQYF. DNA of the CDR3: TGTGCCTGGAGTGTATCAGGCACAGATACGCAGTATTTT.

The sample holds many counts of this clonotype. The chain joins TRBV6-1 to TRBJ1-2, with 7 bases matching TRBD1. The germline CDR1 and CDR2 sequences are MNHNS and SASEGT. Losses at the gene ends were 6 bases for V and 0 bases for J; bases not matched to a gene: 4. The CDR3 runs 14 residues. CDR3 sequence (DNA): TGTGCCAGCAGCCACGGGACAGCTAACTATGGCTACACCTTC. It encodes CASSHGTANYGYTF.

This clonotype was detected many times. The chain joins TRBV27 to TRBJ1-1, with no clear D. This CDR3 is 15 amino acids long. With 5 bases removed from V and 0 bases from J, the gap between germline ends came to 13 bases. Germline V gene data show CDR1 as MNHEY and CDR2 as SMNVEV (reference sequence). In nucleotides, the CDR3 is TGTGCCAGCAGTAAATCGACGGCTATGAACACTGAAGCTTTCTTT. Amino acid sequence: CASSKSTAMNTEAFF.

This rearrangement joins TRBV28 to TRBJ1-5; maybe TRBD1 (5 bases). Trimming took off 5 bases at V and 5 bases at J, with 13 bases between the two ends. The CDR3 runs 14 residues. Germline V gene lookup returns CDR1 MDHEN and CDR2 SYDVKM. The CDR3 region has the DNA TGTGCCAGCAGTCAGGGCGGGAGAGATCAGCCCCAGCATTTT. This gives the protein CASSQGGRDQPQHF.

The chain combines TRBV28 with TRBJ2-7; possibly TRBD2 for D (5 bases). The germline CDR1 and CDR2 sequences are MDHEN and SYDVKM. V lost 8 bases and J lost 3, with 14 bases in between. CDR3 length equals 13 residues. CDR3 sequence: CASAAGFGYEQYF. The CDR3 DNA sequence: TGTGCCAGCGCCGCGGGCTTTGGCTACGAGCAGTACTTC.

This clonotype has a handful of counts. This chain joins TRBV5-1 and TRBJ2-3; TRBD2 matches at 11 bases. With V trimmed by 1 base and J by 4 bases, 2 bases remained unmatched. Germline values: CDR1 SGHRS, CDR2 YFSETQ. This CDR3 comprises 15 residues. The CDR3 protein is CASSLIAGGPDTQYF. CDR3 bases: TGCGCCAGCAGCTTGATAGCGGGAGGGCCAGATACGCAGTATTTT.

This rearrangement joins TRBV20-1 to TRBJ2-1, with 7 bases fitting TRBD2. The CDR3 extends over 16 amino acids. CDR1 is DFQATT and CDR2 is SNEGSKA in the germline V gene (reference sequence). Trimming took 5 bases from V and 4 from J; bases not matched to a gene: 14. CDR3 in amino acids: CSAPPSGGGPYNEQFF. As DNA, the CDR3 is TGCAGTGCTCCACCTAGCGGTGGAGGGCCTTACAATGAGCAGTTCTTC.

V gene TRBV29-1 combines with J gene TRBJ2-7, with TRBD2 as a possible D gene (5 bases). Germline assignment: CDR1 SQVTM and CDR2 ANQGSEA. Deletions cut 4 bases from V and 2 bases from J, with 12 bases between. The CDR3 length is 13 residues. The CDR3 loop is CSVVTHGTYEQYF. As DNA, the CDR3 is TGCAGCGTTGTTACGCACGGGACCTACGAGCAGTACTTC.

This clonotype was detected ten times or more. This chain links TRBV5-1 with TRBJ2-7; maybe TRBD1 (5 bases). Trimming stripped 2 bases from V and 4 bases from J, with 16 bases between. The CDR3 runs 15 residues. Germline loops: CDR1 SGHRS, CDR2 YFSETQ. The CDR3 DNA is TGCGCCAGCAGCTTTCTAGGGTGGGGCTTATACGAGCAGTACTTC. Residues: CASSFLGWGLYEQYF.

This clonotype occurred many times. The rearrangement uses TRBV20-1 and TRBJ1-1; D may be TRBD1 (6 bases). This CDR3 contains 14 residues. Per the germline V gene, CDR1 is DFQATT and CDR2 is SNEGSKA (reference sequence). The ends were cut back, 5 bases at V and 3 bases at J, with 16 bases in the middle. The CDR3 here is CSALRWDIYTEAFF. In DNA, the CDR3 is TGCAGTGCTCTCCGCTGGGACATCTACACTGAAGCTTTCTTT.

The CDR3: CASRPRLAGEGNEQFF. The CDR3 DNA follows: TGCGCCAGCCGACCCCGACTAGCGGGAGAAGGAAATGAGCAGTTCTTC. This chain links TRBV5-1 with TRBJ2-1, with 12 bases matching TRBD2. Per germline, CDR1 SGHRS and CDR2 YFSETQ. V lost 7 bases to trimming and J lost 7 bases; unmatched junction nucleotides: 12. The CDR3 sequence is 16 residues long.

This clonotype was counted a few times. The rearrangement uses TRBV6-5 and TRBJ2-2; D is unclear. Trimming left V 2 bases short and J 4 bases short, with 2 bases between. The CDR3 is 12 amino acids. The germline CDR1 and CDR2 sequences are MNHEY and SVGAGI. In DNA form, the CDR3 reads TGTGCCAGCAGTTACATCACCGGGGAGCTGTTTTTT. Its protein product is CASSYITGELFF.

Ten or more counts support this clonotype. The rearrangement joins TRBV28 to TRBJ2-7; 8 bases line up with TRBD1. Germline V gives CDR1 MDHEN, CDR2 SYDVKM. Trimming removed 5 bases from V and 6 bases from J; junction bases left unmatched: 12. The CDR3 sequence is 15 residues long. In DNA, the CDR3 is TGTGCCAGCAGTATCCCGGGACAGGCTTGGCGCGAGCAGTACTTC. Translation: CASSIPGQAWREQYF.

The chain is built from TRBV5-6 and TRBJ1-2; 9 bases align to TRBD1. This CDR3 is 15 amino acids long. J gave up 4 bases and V 2 bases, and 6 bases lay outside the gene matches. Germline lookup yields CDR1 SGHDT and CDR2 YYEEEE. Written as DNA, the CDR3 is TGTGCCAGCAGCTTCGCCGGGACAGGGTCCTATGGCTACACCTTC. Protein sequence: CASSFAGTGSYGYTF.

This chain links TRBV20-1 with TRBJ2-7; 14 bases line up with TRBD2. Germline V gives CDR1 DFQATT, CDR2 SNEGSKA (reference sequence). V dropped 5 bases and J dropped 5; count of bases not matched to a gene: 5. This CDR3 has 14 residues. CDR3 sequence (DNA): TGCAGTGCTCCCGGGACTAGCGGGAGTGACGAGCAGTACTTC. Translation: CSAPGTSGSDEQYF.

There are many counts of this clonotype. V usage is TRBV11-2 and J usage is TRBJ2-7, with 10 positions matching TRBD2. The ends lost 0 bases at V and 2 bases at J; junction bases unmatched: 10. Germline V gives CDR1 SGHAT, CDR2 FQNNGV. This CDR3 spans 18 amino acids. The DNA for the CDR3 is TGTGCCAGCAGCTTAGATCTTTATCAGCGGGAGGGGCCCTACGAGCAGTACTTC. It translates to CASSLDLYQREGPYEQYF.

This clonotype was counted ten times or more. The chain couples TRBV3-1 to TRBJ2-1; D is tentatively TRBD1 or TRBD2 (6 bases each). CDR1 LGHDT and CDR2 YNNKEL come from the germline V gene (reference sequence). Trimming cost V 2 bases and J 5 bases, with 13 bases left between them. This CDR3 contains 15 residues. The CDR3 bases are TGTGCCAGCAGCCAACCCCAAGGGGGGAACAATGAGCAGTTCTTC. Translating gives CASSQPQGGNNEQFF.

By sample fraction, this clonotype is medium-sized. CDR3 sequence: CASSIRTGGDQPQHF. The CDR3 DNA follows: TGTGCCAGTAGTATCCGGACAGGGGGCGATCAGCCCCAGCATTTT. The gene calls are TRBV19 and TRBJ1-5; 11 bases are a match to TRBD1. The V segment lost 3 bases and the J segment 5 bases; nucleotides outside the gene matches: 3. The length of the CDR3 is 15 residues. CDR1 LNHDA and CDR2 SQIVND come from the germline V gene (reference sequence).

This clonotype was recorded many times. The chain joins TRBV5-1 to TRBJ2-7; 7 bases match TRBD1. Germline loops: CDR1 SGHRS, CDR2 YFSETQ. Trimming cost V 3 bases and J 3 bases; bases outside gene matches: 9. This CDR3 contains 15 residues. The CDR3 loop is CASSSDRVVSYEQYF. In DNA, the CDR3 is TGCGCCAGCAGCTCCGACAGGGTAGTTAGCTACGAGCAGTACTTC.